This T cell receptor (beta chain) was observed in a study of human T cells and chemical hapten exposure. Findings and limits, study-wide: TCRs above 1 in 1000 frequency did not change with DPC sensitization.

The CDR3 loop spans 13 amino acids. Germline CDR1 is DFQATT and CDR2 is SNEGSKA (reference sequence). There are a few counts of this clonotype. No antigen is known for it. A much larger clone is a single base away; this may be a read error. Individual cDNA molecules each carried unique molecular identifiers attached by the library. TCRdb called the 5' RACE reads again in MiXCR, with one record for every CDR3 protein. The top ten clones hold around 1.4% of a sample with 150,000 or so distinct CDR3 sequences, 3.5% to 5% of them seen once. Total RNA extraction was carried out from unfractionated whole blood.

The receptor was derived from a female donor in good health. The chain joins TRBV20-1 to TRBJ1-2; D remains ambiguous. Here the CDR3 reads CSASGEFNYGDTF. The CDR3 bases are TGCAGTGCTAGTGGGGAATTTAACTATGGCGACACCTTC.